This is a list of T cell receptor beta chains from one sample in a study of CD8 T cells in ankylosing spondylitis. Each CDR3 protein is one row after TCRdb ran MiXCR on the 5' RACE reads. The sample comprises 150,000 to 250,000 distinct CDR3 sequences, 13% of which are singletons, and approximately 15% rests with the top ten. The material sequenced was blood, either unsorted or a sorted T cell fraction (not recorded which). All receptors come from a male donor with ankylosing spondylitis or in good health (not recorded which). Both conserved end residues are part of each CDR3. The order of the fields is J gene, clone size, V gene, D gene, CDR3 DNA, CDR3 protein. The D gene is left open where the match is weak. Rows give clone size only sometimes, using once, few, many, or a class for an expanded clone.

J: TRBJ2-7; size: few; V: TRBV19; D: .; DNA: TGTGCCAGTAGTGTTTCAACCTCCTACGAGCAGTACTTC; CDR3: CASSVSTSYEQYF
J: TRBJ2-7; size: .; V: TRBV7-9; D: .; DNA: TGTGCCAGCAGCTTAAGCTCCGGGACACCTTCCTACGAGCAGTACTTC; CDR3: CASSLSSGTPSYEQYF
J: TRBJ2-5; size: few; V: TRBV20-1; D: TRBD2; DNA: TGCAGTGCTGAAATCCTAGCGGGAGAGACCCAGTACTTC; CDR3: CSAEILAGETQYF
J: TRBJ2-1; size: few; V: TRBV11-2; D: .; DNA: TGTGCCAGCAGCTTATATGGCGCACACGAGCAGTTCTTC; CDR3: CASSLYGAHEQFF
J: TRBJ2-7; size: many; V: TRBV12-3/TRBV12-4; D: TRBD1; DNA: TGTGCCAGCGGTACAGGGGGCTACGAGCAGTACTTC; CDR3: CASGTGGYEQYF
J: TRBJ2-7; size: many; V: TRBV29-1; D: .; DNA: TGCAGCGTCCGATCGGGCGGCTCCTACGAGCAGTACTTC; CDR3: CSVRSGGSYEQYF
J: TRBJ2-1; size: few; V: TRBV6-1; D: TRBD2; DNA: TGTGCCAGCAGGGCGACTAGCGGAGAATCCTACAATGAGCAGTTCTTC; CDR3: CASRATSGESYNEQFF
J: TRBJ2-1; size: few; V: TRBV20-1; D: TRBD2; DNA: TGCAGTGCTCCGAAGGGACTAGCGGCCTCCTACAATGAGCAGTTCTTC; CDR3: CSAPKGLAASYNEQFF
J: TRBJ2-7; size: few; V: TRBV5-6; D: TRBD1; DNA: TGTGCCAGCAGCTTCGGGACAGGGGGCGTAGAGCAGTACTTC; CDR3: CASSFGTGGVEQYF
J: TRBJ2-5; size: few; V: TRBV3-1; D: .; DNA: TGTGCCAGCAGCCAAGATGCAGACCAAGAGACCCAGTACTTC; CDR3: CASSQDADQETQYF
J: TRBJ2-5; size: few; V: TRBV4-1; D: .; DNA: TGCGCCAGCAGCCATCCCTCAGGAGGGGGGGAGACCCAGTACTTC; CDR3: CASSHPSGGGETQYF
J: TRBJ1-1; size: .; V: TRBV27; D: .; DNA: TGTGCCAGCAGTAAGGGCCCTAACACTGAAGCTTTCTTT; CDR3: CASSKGPNTEAFF
J: TRBJ2-3; size: .; V: TRBV4-1; D: .; DNA: TGCGCCAGCAGCCAAGAACTAGGACGGCCCTTCGCCCGCACAGATACGCAGTATTTT; CDR3: CASSQELGRPFARTDTQYF
J: TRBJ1-5; size: few; V: TRBV27; D: .; DNA: TGTGCCAGCAGTGTGGACCTATATCAGCCCCAGCATTTT; CDR3: CASSVDLYQPQHF
J: TRBJ2-7; size: many; V: TRBV5-1; D: .; DNA: TGCGCCAGCAGCTCCCTACAGGGCCTCTCCTACGAGCAGTACTTC; CDR3: CASSSLQGLSYEQYF
J: TRBJ2-1; size: few; V: TRBV9; D: .; DNA: TGTGCCAGCAGCGCACTGACCCTCGGGACCCAGAACAATGAGCAGTTCTTC; CDR3: CASSALTLGTQNNEQFF
J: TRBJ2-3; size: .; V: TRBV20-1; D: TRBD2; DNA: TGCTGTGCTAGATCCCCTCTAGCGGGAGAAGGGGGGCGCACAGATACGCAGTATTTT; CDR3: CCARSPLAGEGGRTDTQYF